The present T cell receptor (beta chain) was sequenced within a study of CD8+ T cells in alopecia areata. The study's findings and limits: Resident alphabeta T cells of normal skin are also sequenced in scalp samples.

Sequencing templates came from extracted RNA that was reverse transcribed into cDNA. The repertoire was sequenced with immunoSEQ multiplex PCR; TCRdb's copy has only in-frame clones and lacks some. This repertoire shows some 88,000 clones, roughly 46% found once; its top ten account for about 17%. A note on this clone: Its antigen is still unknown.

The germline gives CDR1 KGHSH, CDR2 LQKENI. The CDR3 runs 15 residues. V lost 3 bases and J lost 5; bases outside the gene matches: 9. The treatment here: oral pan-JAK inhibitor, 5-10 mg twice daily. The V and J genes are TRBV18 and TRBJ1-1; TRBD1 agrees at 7 bases. The sequences come from CD8+ T cells sorted from blood, collected at week 24, from a patient treated with tofacitinib. This receptor was taken from a human donor with alopecia areata. CDR3 in DNA: TGTGCCAGCTCACCCCTCGACAGGGAGGGAACTGAAGCTTTCTTT. Amino acids: CASSPLDREGTEAFF.